This TCR beta chain originates from a study of T cell repertoires in cytomegalovirus infection. Across the study: Evidence of both CMV infection and a matching HLA type came from public TCR beta signatures.

This clonotype was recorded a few times. After removal of 1 base from V and 8 bases from J, the junction contained 12 bases not matched to a gene. Germline loops: CDR1 SGHTA, CDR2 FQGNSA. The CDR3 covers 19 residues. Using its own MiXCR run on the reads, TCRdb lists one record per CDR3 protein. The data show fewer than 350,000 distinct CDR3 sequences, roughly 17% seen once. The rearrangement uses TRBV7-2 and TRBJ2-3; the match to TRBD2 covers 16 bases. Sequenced input: PBMCs. The TCR sequence derives from a human donor in good health (CMV status not recorded). Some clones in this sample may be carry-over from other donors' samples. CDR3 sequence: CASSLEGLAGGLARGTQYF. CDR3 nucleotide sequence: TGTGCCAGCAGCTTAGAGGGACTAGCGGGGGGGTTGGCCAGGGGTACGCAGTATTTT.